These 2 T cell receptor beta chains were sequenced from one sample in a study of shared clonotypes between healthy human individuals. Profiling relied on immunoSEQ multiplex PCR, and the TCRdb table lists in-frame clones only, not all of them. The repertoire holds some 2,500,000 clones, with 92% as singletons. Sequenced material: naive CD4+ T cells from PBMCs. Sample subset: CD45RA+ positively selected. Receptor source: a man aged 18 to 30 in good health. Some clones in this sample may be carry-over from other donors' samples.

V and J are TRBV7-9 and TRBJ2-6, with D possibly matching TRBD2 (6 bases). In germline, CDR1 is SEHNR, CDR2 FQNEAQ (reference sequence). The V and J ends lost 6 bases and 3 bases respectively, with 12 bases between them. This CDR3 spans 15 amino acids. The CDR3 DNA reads TGTGCCAGCAGTCTCGGGGGAGATGGGGCCAACGTCCTGACTTTC. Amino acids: CASSLGGDGANVLTF.

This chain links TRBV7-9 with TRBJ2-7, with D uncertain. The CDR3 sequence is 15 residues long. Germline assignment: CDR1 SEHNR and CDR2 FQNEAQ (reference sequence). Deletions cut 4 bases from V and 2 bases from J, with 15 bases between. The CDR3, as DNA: TGTGCCAGCAGCTCATACAAAATCACGACCTACGAGCAGTACTTC. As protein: CASSSYKITTYEQYF. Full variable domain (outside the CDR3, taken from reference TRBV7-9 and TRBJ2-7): DTGVSQNPRHKITKRGQNVTFRCDPISEHNRLYWYRQTLGQGPEFLTYFQNEAQLEKSRLLSDRFSAERPKGSFSTLEIQRTEQGDSAMYLCASSSYKITTYEQYFGPGTRLTVT.